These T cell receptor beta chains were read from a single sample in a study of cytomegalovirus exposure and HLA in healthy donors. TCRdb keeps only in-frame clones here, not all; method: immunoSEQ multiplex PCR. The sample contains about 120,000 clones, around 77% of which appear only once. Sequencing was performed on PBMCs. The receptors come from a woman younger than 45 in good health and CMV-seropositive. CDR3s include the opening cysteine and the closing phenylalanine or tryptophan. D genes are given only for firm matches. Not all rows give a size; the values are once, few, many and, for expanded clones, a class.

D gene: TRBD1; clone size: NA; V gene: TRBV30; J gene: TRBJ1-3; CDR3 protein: CAWREQGARGNTIYF; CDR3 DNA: TGTGCCTGGAGGGAACAGGGGGCGCGGGGAAACACCATATATTTT
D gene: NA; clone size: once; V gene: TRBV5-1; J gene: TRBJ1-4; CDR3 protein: CASSRDGGEKLFF; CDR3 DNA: TGCGCCAGCAGCCGTGACGGGGGTGAAAAACTGTTTTTT
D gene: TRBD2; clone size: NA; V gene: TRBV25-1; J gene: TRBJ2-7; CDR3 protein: CASSEGSGSSYEQYF; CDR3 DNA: TGTGCCAGCAGTGAAGGTAGCGGGTCGTCCTACGAGCAGTACTTC
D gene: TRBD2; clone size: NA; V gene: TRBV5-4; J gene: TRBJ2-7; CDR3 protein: CASSLAPPSGVPYEQYF; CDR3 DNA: TGTGCCAGCAGCTTGGCCCCCCCGAGCGGGGTTCCCTACGAGCAGTACTTC
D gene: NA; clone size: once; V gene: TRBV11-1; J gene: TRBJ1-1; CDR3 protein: CASSFSLNTEAFF; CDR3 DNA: TGTGCCAGCAGCTTTAGCCTGAACACTGAAGCTTTCTTT
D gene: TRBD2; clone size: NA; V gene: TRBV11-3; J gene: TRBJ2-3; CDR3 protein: CASSPEGGRTDTQYF; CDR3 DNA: TGTGCCAGCAGCCCCGAGGGAGGGCGCACAGATACGCAGTATTTT
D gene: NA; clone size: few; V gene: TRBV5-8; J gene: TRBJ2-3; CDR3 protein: CASSLGMGGDTQYF; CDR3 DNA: TGTGCCAGCAGCTTGGGAATGGGGGGAGATACGCAGTATTTT
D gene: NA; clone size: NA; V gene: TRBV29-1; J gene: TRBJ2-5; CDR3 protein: CSVDRANQETQYF; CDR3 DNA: TGCAGCGTTGACAGGGCGAACCAAGAGACCCAGTACTTC
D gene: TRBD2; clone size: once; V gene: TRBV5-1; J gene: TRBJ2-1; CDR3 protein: CASSPLGLAGHYNEQFF; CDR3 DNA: TGCGCCAGCAGCCCGCTGGGACTAGCGGGGCACTACAATGAGCAGTTCTTC
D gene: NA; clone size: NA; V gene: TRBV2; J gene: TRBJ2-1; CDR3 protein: CASSEASFTSPLHNEQFF; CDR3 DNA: TGTGCCAGCAGTGAAGCTTCCTTTACTAGCCCACTTCACAATGAGCAGTTCTTC
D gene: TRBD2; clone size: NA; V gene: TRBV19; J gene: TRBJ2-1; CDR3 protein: CASSPFGERDYNEQFF; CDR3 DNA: TGTGCCAGTAGTCCTTTTGGAGAGCGGGATTACAATGAGCAGTTCTTC
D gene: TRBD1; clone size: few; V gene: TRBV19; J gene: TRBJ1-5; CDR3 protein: CASSQGTGAPQPQHF; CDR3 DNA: TGTGCCAGTAGTCAAGGGACAGGGGCGCCTCAGCCCCAGCATTTT
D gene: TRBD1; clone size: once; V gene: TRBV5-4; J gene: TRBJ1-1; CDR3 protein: CASSTAGTVAPEAFF; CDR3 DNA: TGTGCCAGCAGCACAGCCGGGACAGTAGCCCCTGAAGCTTTCTTT
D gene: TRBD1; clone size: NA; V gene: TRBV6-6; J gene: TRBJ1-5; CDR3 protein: CASSRTGRNQPQHF; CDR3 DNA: TGTGCCAGCAGTCGGACAGGGCGGAATCAGCCCCAGCATTTT
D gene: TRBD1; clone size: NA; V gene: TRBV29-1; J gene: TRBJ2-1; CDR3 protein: CSVHLDRAESNEQFF; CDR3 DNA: TGCAGCGTTCACCTTGACAGGGCGGAAAGCAATGAGCAGTTCTTC
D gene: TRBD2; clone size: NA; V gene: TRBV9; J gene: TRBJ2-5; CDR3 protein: CASSVGGGGQETQYF; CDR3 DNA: TGTGCCAGCAGCGTAGGGGGGGGAGGACAAGAGACCCAGTACTTC
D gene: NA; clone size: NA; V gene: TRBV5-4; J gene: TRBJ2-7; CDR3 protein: CASSLGRDYEQYF; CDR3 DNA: TGTGCCAGCAGCTTGGGCAGGGACTACGAGCAGTACTTC
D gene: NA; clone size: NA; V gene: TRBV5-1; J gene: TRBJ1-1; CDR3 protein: CASSLVPGVETEAFF; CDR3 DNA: TGCGCCAGCAGCTTGGTACCGGGGGTAGAAACTGAAGCTTTCTTT
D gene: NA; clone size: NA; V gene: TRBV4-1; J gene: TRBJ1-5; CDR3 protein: CASSQYSNQPQHF; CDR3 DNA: TGCGCCAGCAGCCAGTATAGCAATCAGCCCCAGCATTTT
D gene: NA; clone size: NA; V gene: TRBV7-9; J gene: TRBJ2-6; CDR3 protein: CASSSGLLSSGANVLTF; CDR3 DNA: TGTGCCAGCAGCTCAGGGCTACTAAGCTCTGGGGCCAACGTCCTGACTTTC
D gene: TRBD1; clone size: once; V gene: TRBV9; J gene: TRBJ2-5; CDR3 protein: CASSAPTRDRGETQYF; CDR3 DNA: TGTGCCAGCAGCGCCCCAACTCGGGACAGGGGGGAGACCCAGTACTTC
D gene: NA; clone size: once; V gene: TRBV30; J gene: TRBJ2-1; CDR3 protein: CAWSVGGGLYNEQFF; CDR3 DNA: TGTGCCTGGAGTGTTGGGGGAGGTCTCTACAATGAGCAGTTCTTC
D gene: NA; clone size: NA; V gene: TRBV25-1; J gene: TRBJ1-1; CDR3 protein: CASSDSRQAKNTEAFF; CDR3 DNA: TGTGCTAGCAGTGATTCTAGACAGGCTAAGAACACTGAAGCTTTCTTT
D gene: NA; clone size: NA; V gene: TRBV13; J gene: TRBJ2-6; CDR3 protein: CASSNLGSTGPGANVLTF; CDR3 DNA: TGTGCCAGCAGCAATTTGGGATCGACAGGTCCCGGGGCCAACGTCCTGACTTTC
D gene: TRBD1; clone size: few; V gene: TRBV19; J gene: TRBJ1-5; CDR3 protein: CASKTGAISNQPQHF; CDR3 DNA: TGTGCCAGTAAGACAGGGGCGATAAGCAATCAGCCCCAGCATTTT
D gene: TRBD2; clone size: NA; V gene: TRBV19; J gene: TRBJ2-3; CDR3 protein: CASRSGGTDTQYF; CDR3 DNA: TGTGCCAGTAGGAGCGGGGGCACAGATACGCAGTATTTT
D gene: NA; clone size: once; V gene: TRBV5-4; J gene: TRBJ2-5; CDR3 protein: CASSGGWDLVQETQYF; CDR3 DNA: TGTGCCAGCAGCGGAGGCTGGGACTTAGTCCAAGAGACCCAGTACTTC
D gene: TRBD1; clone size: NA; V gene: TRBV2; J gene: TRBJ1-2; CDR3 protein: CASRGLGDSYGYTF; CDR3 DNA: TGTGCCAGCAGGGGCTTAGGGGACAGCTATGGCTACACCTTC
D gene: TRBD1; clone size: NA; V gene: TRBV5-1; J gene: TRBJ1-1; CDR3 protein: CASSLQGDTEAFF; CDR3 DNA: TGCGCCAGCAGCCTTCAGGGGGACACTGAAGCTTTCTTT
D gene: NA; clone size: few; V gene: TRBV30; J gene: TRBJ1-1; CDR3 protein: CAWNRKGANTEAFF; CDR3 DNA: TGTGCCTGGAACCGTAAAGGGGCGAACACTGAAGCTTTCTTT
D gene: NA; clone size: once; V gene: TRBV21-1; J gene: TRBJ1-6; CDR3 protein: CASINRGPSPLHF; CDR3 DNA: TGTGCCAGCATCAACAGGGGGCCTTCACCCCTCCACTTT
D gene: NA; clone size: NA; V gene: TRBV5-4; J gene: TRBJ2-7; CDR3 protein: CASSPEGTRFYEQYF; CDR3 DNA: TGTGCCAGCAGCCCGGAGGGGACCCGGTTCTACGAGCAGTACTTC
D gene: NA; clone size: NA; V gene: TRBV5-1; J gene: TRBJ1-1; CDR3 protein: CASRQGQNTEAFF; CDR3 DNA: TGCGCCAGCAGACAGGGACAGAACACTGAAGCTTTCTTT
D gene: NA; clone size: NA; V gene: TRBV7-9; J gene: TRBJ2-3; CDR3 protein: CASSPWTAGDTQYF; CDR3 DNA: TGTGCCAGCAGCCCCTGGACAGCCGGCGATACGCAGTATTTT
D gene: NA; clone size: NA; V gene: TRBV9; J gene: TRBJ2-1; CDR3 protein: CASSEGGVNEQFF; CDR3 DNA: TGTGCCAGCAGCGAAGGGGGGGTCAATGAGCAGTTCTTC
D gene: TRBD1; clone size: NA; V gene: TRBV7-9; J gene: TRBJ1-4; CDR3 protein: CASSPPDRAANEKLFF; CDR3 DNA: TGTGCCAGCAGCCCTCCGGACAGGGCGGCTAATGAAAAACTGTTTTTT
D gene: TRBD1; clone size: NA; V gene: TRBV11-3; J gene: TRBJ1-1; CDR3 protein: CASSFLRDRVSNTEAFF; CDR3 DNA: TGTGCCAGCAGCTTCCTGCGGGACAGGGTTTCTAACACTGAAGCTTTCTTT
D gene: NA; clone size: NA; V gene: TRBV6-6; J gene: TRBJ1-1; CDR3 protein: CASSYAGRGGRAFF; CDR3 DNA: TGTGCCAGCAGTTACGCGGGCAGGGGTGGGCGAGCTTTCTTT
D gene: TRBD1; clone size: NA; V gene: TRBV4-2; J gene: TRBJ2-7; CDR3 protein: CASSQETRGIDEQYF; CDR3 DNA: TGTGCCAGCAGCCAAGAAACCAGGGGGATCGACGAGCAGTACTTC
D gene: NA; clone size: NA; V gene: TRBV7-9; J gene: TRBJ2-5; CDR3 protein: CASSLGLAQGTETQYF; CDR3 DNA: TGTGCCAGCAGCTTAGGACTGGCGCAGGGAACAGAGACCCAGTACTTC
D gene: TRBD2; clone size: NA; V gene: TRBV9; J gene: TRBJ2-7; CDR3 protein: CASSPRGGRDYEQYF; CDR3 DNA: TGTGCCAGCAGCCCCCGCGGGGGAAGGGACTACGAGCAGTACTTC
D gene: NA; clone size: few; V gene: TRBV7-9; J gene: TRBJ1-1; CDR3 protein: CSSRAPLTEAFF; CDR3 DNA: TGTTCCAGCAGAGCCCCATTAACTGAAGCTTTCTTT
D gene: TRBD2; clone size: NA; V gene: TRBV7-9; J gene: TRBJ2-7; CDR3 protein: CASSATSGSYEQYF; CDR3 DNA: TGTGCCAGCAGCGCGACTAGCGGGAGTTACGAGCAGTACTTC
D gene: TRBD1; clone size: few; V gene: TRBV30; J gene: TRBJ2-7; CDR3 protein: CAWDRESYEQYF; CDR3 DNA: TGTGCCTGGGACAGGGAATCCTACGAGCAGTACTTC
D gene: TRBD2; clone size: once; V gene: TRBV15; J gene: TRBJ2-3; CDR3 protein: CATSLGGFAQYF; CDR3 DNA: TGTGCCACCTCACTCGGGGGGTTTGCGCAGTATTTT
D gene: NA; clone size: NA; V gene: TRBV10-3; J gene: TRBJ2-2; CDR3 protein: CAISETGYTGELFF; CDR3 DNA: TGTGCCATCAGTGAAACAGGGTACACCGGGGAGCTGTTTTTT
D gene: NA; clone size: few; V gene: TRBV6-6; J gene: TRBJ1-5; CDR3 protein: CASREGTYSNQPQHF; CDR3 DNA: TGTGCCAGCAGAGAGGGGACTTATAGCAATCAGCCCCAGCATTTT
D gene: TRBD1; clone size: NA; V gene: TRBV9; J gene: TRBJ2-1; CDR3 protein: CASSVGAGGWNEQFF; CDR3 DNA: TGTGCCAGCAGCGTAGGGGCAGGGGGCTGGAATGAGCAGTTCTTC
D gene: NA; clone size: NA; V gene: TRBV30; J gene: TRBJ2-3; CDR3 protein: CAWSVGWDTQYF; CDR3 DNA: TGTGCCTGGAGTGTGGGCTGGGATACGCAGTATTTT
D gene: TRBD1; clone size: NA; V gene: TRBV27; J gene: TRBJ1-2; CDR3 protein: CASSPSGTGLGYTF; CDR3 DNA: TGTGCCAGCAGTCCCTCCGGGACAGGCCTTGGCTACACCTTC
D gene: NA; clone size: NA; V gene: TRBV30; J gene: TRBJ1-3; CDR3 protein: CAWMRGGPGNTIYF; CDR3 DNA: TGTGCCTGGATGCGCGGGGGGCCTGGAAACACCATATATTTT
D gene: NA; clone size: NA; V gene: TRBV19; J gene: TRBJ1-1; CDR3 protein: CASSIRGDDTEAFF; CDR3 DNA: TGTGCCAGTAGTATCCGGGGGGATGACACTGAAGCTTTCTTT
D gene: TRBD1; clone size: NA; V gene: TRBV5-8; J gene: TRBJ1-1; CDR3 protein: CASSLVWDRGQFNTEAFF; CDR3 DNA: TGTGCCAGCAGCTTGGTATGGGACAGGGGGCAGTTTAACACTGAAGCTTTCTTT